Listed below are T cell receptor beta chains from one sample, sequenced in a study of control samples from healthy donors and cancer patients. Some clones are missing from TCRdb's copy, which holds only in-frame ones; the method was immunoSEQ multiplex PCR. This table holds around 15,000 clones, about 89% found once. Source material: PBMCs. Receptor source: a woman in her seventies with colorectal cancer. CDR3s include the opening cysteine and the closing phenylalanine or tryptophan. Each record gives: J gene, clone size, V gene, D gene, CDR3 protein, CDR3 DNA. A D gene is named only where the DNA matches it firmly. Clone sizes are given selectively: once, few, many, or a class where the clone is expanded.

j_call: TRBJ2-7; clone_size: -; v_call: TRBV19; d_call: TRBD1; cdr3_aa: CASSQTGALHNYEQYF; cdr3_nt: TGTGCCAGTAGCCAGACAGGGGCCCTACACAACTACGAGCAGTACTTC
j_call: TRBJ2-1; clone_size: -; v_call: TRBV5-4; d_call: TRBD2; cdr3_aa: CASSSAGGIYNEQFF; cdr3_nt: TGTGCCAGCAGCTCAGCGGGGGGGATCTACAATGAGCAGTTCTTC
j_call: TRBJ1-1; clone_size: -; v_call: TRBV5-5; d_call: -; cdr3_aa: CASSLAWGVTSNTEAFF; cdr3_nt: TGTGCCAGCAGCTTGGCCTGGGGGGTCACCTCGAACACTGAAGCTTTCTTT
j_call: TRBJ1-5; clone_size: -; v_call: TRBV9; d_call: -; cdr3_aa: CASSALTDQPQHF; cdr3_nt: TGTGCCAGCAGCGCTTTAACCGATCAGCCCCAGCATTTT
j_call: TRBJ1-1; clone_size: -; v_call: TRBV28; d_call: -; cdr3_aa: CASSFEGNTEAFF; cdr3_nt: TGTGCCAGCAGTTTTGAAGGGAACACTGAAGCTTTCTTT
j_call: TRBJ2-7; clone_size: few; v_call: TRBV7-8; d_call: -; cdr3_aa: CASSFRRGGSSVEQYF; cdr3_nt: TGTGCCAGCAGCTTTAGACGGGGTGGTAGCTCAGTCGAGCAGTACTTC
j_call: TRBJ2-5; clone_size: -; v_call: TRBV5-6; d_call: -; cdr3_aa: CASSLTGTRQETQYF; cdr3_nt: TGTGCCAGCAGCTTGACAGGGACTCGTCAAGAGACCCAGTACTTC
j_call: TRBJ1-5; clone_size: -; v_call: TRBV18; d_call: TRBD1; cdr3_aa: CASSLTGANQPQHF; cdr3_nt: TGTGCCAGCTCACTAACAGGGGCTAATCAGCCCCAGCATTTT
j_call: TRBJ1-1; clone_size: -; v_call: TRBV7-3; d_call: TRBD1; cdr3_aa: CASSLTGDREAFF; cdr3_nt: TGTGCCAGCAGCTTAACGGGGGACAGGGAGGCTTTCTTT
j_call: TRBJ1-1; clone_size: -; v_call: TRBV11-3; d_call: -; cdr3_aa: CASSSEGGVQNTEAFF; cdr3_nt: TGTGCCAGCAGCTCGGAGGGGGGGGTACAGAACACTGAAGCTTTCTTT
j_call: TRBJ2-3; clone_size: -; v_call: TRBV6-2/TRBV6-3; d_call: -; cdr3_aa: CASSYGLLSGYTDTQYF; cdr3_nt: TGTGCCAGCAGTTACGGTCTGCTGAGCGGGTACACAGATACGCAGTATTTT
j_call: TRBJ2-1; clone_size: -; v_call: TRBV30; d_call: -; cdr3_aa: CAWSVPASREFF; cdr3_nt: TGTGCCTGGAGTGTACCGGCTAGTCGAGAGTTCTTC
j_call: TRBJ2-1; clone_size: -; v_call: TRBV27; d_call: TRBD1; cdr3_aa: CASSFFATGGSRNEQFF; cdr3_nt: TGTGCCAGCAGTTTCTTCGCTACAGGGGGTAGTCGCAATGAGCAGTTCTTC
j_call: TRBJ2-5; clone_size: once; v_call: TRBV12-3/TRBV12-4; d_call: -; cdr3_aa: CASSLGWETQYF; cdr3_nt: TGTGCCAGCAGTTTAGGCTGGGAGACCCAGTACTTC
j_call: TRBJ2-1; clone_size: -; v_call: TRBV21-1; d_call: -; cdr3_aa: CASSKGVGGAWNEQFF; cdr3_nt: TGTGCCAGCAGCAAAGGTGTGGGGGGCGCGTGGAATGAGCAGTTCTTC
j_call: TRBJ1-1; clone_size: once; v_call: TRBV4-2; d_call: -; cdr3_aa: CASSQVGGGEAFF; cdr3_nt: TGTGCCAGCAGCCAAGTGGGAGGGGGGGAAGCTTTCTTT
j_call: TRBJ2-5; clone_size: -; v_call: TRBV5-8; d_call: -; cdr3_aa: CASSLVEARGETQYF; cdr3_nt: TGTGCCAGCAGCTTGGTGGAGGCCCGGGGGGAGACCCAGTACTTC
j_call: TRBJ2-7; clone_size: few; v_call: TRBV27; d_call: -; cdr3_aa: CASSSIGWGAWEQYF; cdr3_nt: TGTGCCAGCAGTTCTATAGGGTGGGGGGCTTGGGAGCAGTACTTC
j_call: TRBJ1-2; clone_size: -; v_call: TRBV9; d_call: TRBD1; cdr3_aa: CASSVDPGQGGNYGYTF; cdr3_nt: TGTGCCAGCAGCGTAGACCCGGGACAGGGAGGCAACTATGGCTACACCTTC
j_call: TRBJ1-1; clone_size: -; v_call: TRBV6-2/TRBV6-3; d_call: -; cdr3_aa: CASSRHMSVSNTEAFF; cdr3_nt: TGTGCCAGCAGCCGCCATATGTCGGTCTCGAACACTGAAGCTTTCTTT
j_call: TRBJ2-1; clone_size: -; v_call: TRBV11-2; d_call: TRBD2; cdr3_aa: CASSLVGGSLGNEQFF; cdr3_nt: TGTGCCAGCAGCTTAGTGGGCGGGAGTTTAGGCAATGAGCAGTTCTTC
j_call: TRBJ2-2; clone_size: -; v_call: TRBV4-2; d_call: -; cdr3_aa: CASSRPEAVRGTGELFF; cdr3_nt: TGTGCCAGCAGCCGACCAGAAGCGGTGAGGGGGACCGGGGAGCTGTTTTTT
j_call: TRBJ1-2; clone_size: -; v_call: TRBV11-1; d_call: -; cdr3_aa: CASSLEGQPGEGYTF; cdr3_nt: TGTGCCAGCAGCTTAGAGGGCCAGCCGGGGGAAGGCTACACCTTC
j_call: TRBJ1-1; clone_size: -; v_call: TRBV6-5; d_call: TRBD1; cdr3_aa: CASSYGQVNTEAFF; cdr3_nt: TGTGCCAGCAGTTATGGACAGGTTAACACTGAAGCTTTCTTT
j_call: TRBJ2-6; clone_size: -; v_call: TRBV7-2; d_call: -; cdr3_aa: CASSFGRTSGANVLTF; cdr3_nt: TGTGCCAGCAGCTTCGGGCGGACCTCTGGGGCCAACGTCCTGACTTTC
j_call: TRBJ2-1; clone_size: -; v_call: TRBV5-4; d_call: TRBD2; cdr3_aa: CASSLTSGFSYNEQFF; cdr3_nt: TGTGCCAGCAGCTTGACTAGCGGGTTTTCCTACAATGAGCAGTTCTTC
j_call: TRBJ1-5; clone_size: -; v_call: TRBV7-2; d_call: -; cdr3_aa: CASNDPLGPQHF; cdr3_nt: TGTGCCAGCAACGACCCCCTCGGGCCCCAGCATTTT
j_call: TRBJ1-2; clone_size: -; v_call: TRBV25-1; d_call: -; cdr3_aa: CASSELGSPYGYTF; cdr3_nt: TGTGCCAGCAGTGAATTAGGCAGCCCCTATGGCTACACCTTC
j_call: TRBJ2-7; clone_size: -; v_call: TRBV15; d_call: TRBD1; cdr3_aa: CATSRATGGHEQYF; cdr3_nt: TGTGCCACCAGCAGAGCGACAGGGGGGCACGAGCAGTACTTC